This T cell receptor (beta chain) is from a study of T cells in Graves' hyperthyroidism and ophthalmopathy. Study-level findings and limits: Peripheral blood also featured most of the thyroid clonotypes expanded above 0.001.

Amplification of TCR beta CDR3 regions was performed using RNA transcripts as template. Initially, a first-round RT-PCR of the TCR CDR3 employed the HTBI primer set. Via MiXCR, TCRdb re-called the multiplex PCR reads, giving one row per CDR3 protein. The sample yields 500,000 to 650,000 distinct CDR3 sequences, roughly 14% seen once. Diagnosing involved the use of clinical symptoms, serum thyroxine and TRAb, thyroid ultrasound and orbital computed tomography. Regarding this clonotype: What it binds is unknown.

Specimen: blood. This sequence was found in a woman in her fifties or sixties with Graves' ophthalmopathy.

The CDR3 DNA reads as TGTGCCAGCAGCTATGGCCGGGAGACCCAGTACTTC. Translated, it gives CASSYGRETQYF. The gene calls are TRBV7-9 and TRBJ2-5; no reliable D call. The V gene's germline CDR1 is SEHNR and CDR2 FQNEAQ (reference sequence). V lost 4 bases, J lost 5 bases, and 8 bases lay in between. The CDR3 runs 12 residues. The variable domain in full, completed from reference TRBV7-9 and TRBJ2-5, reads DTGVSQNPRHKITKRGQNVTFRCDPISEHNRLYWYRQTLGQGPEFLTYFQNEAQLEKSRLLSDRFSAERPKGSFSTLEIQRTEQGDSAMYLCASSYGRETQYFGPGTRLLVL.